One sample yielded the 21 T cell receptor beta chains listed below, sequenced in a study of long-term antiretroviral therapy in people with HIV. An immunoSEQ assay, version v3.0, was performed at survey level. Assay: immunoSEQ multiplex PCR; the TCRdb copy retains only in-frame clones and omits some. The top ten clones hold over 2% of a sample with 25,000 to 35,000 clones, about 96% of them seen once. Sequenced here: unsorted PBMCs, sampled approximately 6.5 years after starting antiretroviral therapy. These receptor sequences come from a man aged 30 to 39 with HIV.

This chain connects TRBV5-1 to TRBJ2-7; D gene ambiguous. Germline-derived CDR1 and CDR2 are SGHRS and YFSETQ. The V and J ends lost 2 bases and 2 bases respectively, with 11 bases between them. This CDR3 has 14 residues. The DNA for the CDR3 is TGCGCCAGCAGCTTTGAGGCTAGACCCTACGAGCAGTACTTC. Residues: CASSFEARPYEQYF.

The count of this clone is one. The chain is built from TRBV6-6 and TRBJ2-1, with a tentative D call TRBD2 (5 bases). Trimming removed 7 bases from V and 2 bases from J, with 12 bases in between. CDR1 is MNHNY, CDR2 SVGAGI, per germline (reference sequence). The CDR3 sequence is 14 residues long. CDR3 DNA sequence: TGTGCCAGCAATCTTCTGGGAGCCTACAATGAGCAGTTCTTC. Amino acids: CASNLLGAYNEQFF.

V gene TRBV5-1 combines with J gene TRBJ2-7; 10 positions match TRBD1. The CDR3 is 14 amino acids. V gave up 4 bases and J gave up 3 bases; unmatched junction bases: 4. The germline V gene has CDR1 SGHRS and CDR2 YFSETQ. CDR3 coding DNA: TGCGCCAGCAGCAGGACAGGGGGAAACTACGAGCAGTACTTC. Protein: CASSRTGGNYEQYF.

V and J are TRBV7-6 and TRBJ2-1; D may match TRBD1 or TRBD2 (6 bases each). Per germline, CDR1 SGHVS and CDR2 FNYEAQ. The CDR3 extends over 15 amino acids. V was cut by 1 base and J by 4 bases, with 11 bases left in between. CDR3 coding DNA: TGTGCCAGCAGCTTAGATCGGGGGCTATACAATGAGCAGTTCTTC. Translated, it gives CASSLDRGLYNEQFF. The whole variable domain, filled in from reference TRBV7-6 and TRBJ2-1, reads GAGVSQSPRYKVTKRGQDVALRCDPISGHVSLYWYRQALGQGPEFLTYFNYEAQQDKSGLPNDRFSAERPEGSISTLTIQRTEQRDSAMYRCASSLDRGLYNEQFFGPGTRLTVL.

The chain recombines TRBV9 with TRBJ2-2; D is unresolved. Germline V gene sequence: CDR1 SGDLS, CDR2 YYNGEE. The CDR3 consists of 13 residues. Trimming left V 4 bases short and J 4 bases short, with 8 bases between. CDR3 sequence (DNA): TGTGCCAGCAGCCCAGACGGCACCGGGGAGCTGTTTTTT. Its protein is CASSPDGTGELFF.

The V and J genes are TRBV2 and TRBJ1-5; D not certain. Germline lookup yields CDR1 SNHLY and CDR2 FYNNEI. The CDR3 extends over 15 amino acids. Trimming removed 2 bases at V and 0 bases at J, with 8 bases between. CDR3 in amino acids: CASSERAVSNQPQHF. The CDR3 DNA is TGTGCCAGCAGTGAAAGGGCAGTTAGCAATCAGCCCCAGCATTTT.

The V gene is TRBV4-2, the J gene TRBJ1-2, with D tentatively TRBD1 (5 bases). This CDR3 contains 12 residues. CDR1 and CDR2 (germline): LGHNA, YNFKEQ. Trimming stripped 7 bases from V and 6 bases from J, with 12 bases between. Here the CDR3 reads CASTLRGDGYTF. Written as DNA, the CDR3 is TGTGCCAGCACCTTAAGGGGCGATGGCTACACCTTC.

The chain links TRBV10-3 to TRBJ2-5; 7 bases match TRBD1. Germline CDR1 reads ENHRY; CDR2 reads SYGVKD. The J segment lost 11 bases and the V segment lost 10 bases, leaving 19 bases of the junction unmatched. The CDR3 is 14 residues long. The CDR3 coding sequence is TGTGCCACGATGGACAGGAGCCTGCCGGAGGAGCAGTACTTC. It specifies CATMDRSLPEEQYF.

The chain uses TRBV21-1 and TRBJ2-7; the D call in the table, TRBD1, was not verified against the DNA. TRBV21-1 is annotated as a pseudogene. The CDR3 sequence is 13 residues long. CDR3 sequence reads: CASSIGGYYEQYF. The CDR3 DNA follows: TGTGCCAGCAGCATAGGGGGATATTACGAGCAGTACTTC.

J is TRBJ2-5 and V is TRBV5-6, with D hard to call. Trimming shortened V by 1 base and J by 2 bases, and 0 bases separated the two germline ends. The V gene's germline CDR1 is SGHDT and CDR2 YYEEEE. The CDR3 length is 11 residues. As DNA, the CDR3 is TGTGCCAGCAGCTTGCAAGAGACCCAGTACTTC. It encodes CASSLQETQYF.

This chain links TRBV5-1 with TRBJ2-7; D is perhaps TRBD1 (5 bases). Germline assignment: CDR1 SGHRS and CDR2 YFSETQ. The V and J ends lost 5 bases and 3 bases respectively, with 9 bases between them. CDR3 length: 12 residues. CDR3 protein: CASRLDNYEQYF. The CDR3 nucleotides read TGCGCCAGCAGACTGGACAACTACGAGCAGTACTTC.

The chain links TRBV19 to TRBJ1-5, with 7 bases fitting TRBD1. Trimming took 6 bases from V and 6 from J; bases not matched to a gene: 5. The CDR3 covers 13 residues. Germline V CDR1 and CDR2: LNHDA, SQIVND (reference sequence). DNA of the CDR3: TGTGCCAGTAGACCACAGGGGTTTCAGCCCCAGCATTTT. Protein sequence: CASRPQGFQPQHF.

The chain joins TRBV7-8 to TRBJ1-1; D is possibly TRBD1 (5 bases). Germline-derived CDR1 and CDR2 are SGHVS and FQNEAQ. Trimming cost V 0 bases and J 0 bases, with 17 bases left between them. The CDR3 spans 18 residues. This CDR3 reads CASSLAGGGPTMNTEAFF. DNA for the CDR3: TGTGCCAGCAGCTTAGCCGGGGGTGGCCCCACGATGAACACTGAAGCTTTCTTT.

V usage is TRBV5-1 and J usage is TRBJ2-2; D gene ambiguous. Trimming removed 7 bases from V and 0 bases from J, with 7 bases in between. CDR1 SGHRS and CDR2 YFSETQ come from the germline V gene. There are 13 residues in the CDR3. CDR3 sequence reads: CASYGTNTGELFF. The CDR3 bases are TGCGCCAGCTATGGGACGAACACCGGGGAGCTGTTTTTT.

A note on this clone: Compared with germline, one end of the junction differs, possibly owing to a read error. The V gene is TRBV4-3, the J gene TRBJ2-1, with D unresolved. This CDR3 region has 14 residues. Germline CDR1 LGHNA, CDR2 YSLEER. The CDR3 loop reads CASSQGSSYNEQFF. In DNA, the CDR3 is TGCGCCAGCAGTCAAGGTTCTTCCTACAATGAGCAGTTCTTC.

This clone has a single count. The V call is TRBV9, the J call TRBJ2-2; 16 bases align to TRBD2. CDR1 and CDR2 from the germline V gene are SGDLS and YYNGEE. J was trimmed by 6 bases and V by 0 bases; bases with no gene match: 5. The CDR3 is 18 residues long. The CDR3 is CASSVAGGTSGRAGELFF. In nucleotides, the CDR3 is TGTGCCAGCAGCGTAGCCGGGGGGACTAGCGGGAGGGCCGGGGAGCTGTTTTTT.

The chain has TRBV7-2 and TRBJ2-7; D not resolved. Germline lookup yields CDR1 SGHTA and CDR2 FQGNSA. The CDR3 spans 13 residues. V was pared by 0 bases and J by 2 bases, with 5 bases between. CDR3 in amino acids: CASSLAGTYEQYF. The CDR3, as DNA: TGTGCCAGCAGCTTAGCTGGAACCTACGAGCAGTACTTC. The full variable domain, in which reference TRBV7-2 and TRBJ2-7 provide the parts outside the CDR3, is GAGVSQSPSNKVTEKGKDVELRCDPISGHTALYWYRQSLGQGLEFLIYFQGNSAPDKSGLPSDRFSAERTGGSVSTLTIQRTQQEDSAVYLCASSLAGTYEQYFGPGTRLTVT.

V usage is TRBV11-2 and J usage is TRBJ1-1; D might be TRBD1 (5 bases). This CDR3 has 13 amino acids. Germline V gives CDR1 SGHAT, CDR2 FQNNGV. Trimming removed 5 bases at V and 4 bases at J, with 11 bases between. CDR3 DNA sequence: TGTGCCAGCAGCATCCGGGGGTTCACTGAAGCTTTCTTT. It specifies CASSIRGFTEAFF.

This chain connects TRBV6-5 to TRBJ2-7; tentatively, D is TRBD2 (5 bases). Trimming removed 7 bases from V and 4 bases from J, with 14 bases in between. The CDR3 sequence is 13 residues long. Germline loops: CDR1 MNHEY, CDR2 SVGAGI. In nucleotides, the CDR3 is TGTGCCAGCAAGGAATCTAGCTTGTACGAGCAGTACTTC. Its translation: CASKESSLYEQYF.

This chain links TRBV4-1 with TRBJ1-3; D not certain. Between the trimmed V and J ends, which lost 3 bases and 0 bases, there was a span of 9 bases. Germline CDR1 is MGHRA and CDR2 is YSYEKL. This CDR3 spans 15 amino acids. CDR3 sequence (DNA): TGCGCCAGCAGCCAGGAAGGCTACTCTGGAAACACCATATATTTT. Amino acids: CASSQEGYSGNTIYF.

This clone came up once. A read error may account for a junction end that differs from germline. The chain combines TRBV29-1 with TRBJ1-2, with D unclear. The CDR3 contains 9 residues. Germline lookup yields CDR1 SQVTM and CDR2 ANQGSEA. The CDR3 DNA reads TGCAGCGTCGAAGGGGGCTACACCTTC. Its protein is CSVEGGYTF. Full variable domain (outside the CDR3, taken from reference TRBV29-1 and TRBJ1-2): SAVISQKPSRDICQRGTSLTIQCQVDSQVTMMFWYRQQPGQSLTLIATANQGSEATYESGFVIDKFPISRPNLTFSTLTVSNMSPEDSSIYLCSVEGGYTFGSGTRLTVV.